A selection of T cell receptor beta chains follows, all from one sample in a study of T cells after yellow fever vaccination. TCRdb re-called the 5' RACE reads through MiXCR, storing one row per CDR3 protein. The sample consists of under 550,000 distinct CDR3 sequences, 21% of them appearing once. Here the sequenced sample was PBMCs, taken 20 to 25 days after the first yellow fever vaccination. The source of these receptors is a young man who received the YFV17D yellow fever vaccine. Both conserved end residues are part of each CDR3. A D gene is named only where the DNA matches it firmly. Only some rows state a clone size, as once, few, many or a class for expanded clones.

J gene | clone size | D gene | V gene | CDR3 DNA | CDR3 protein
TRBJ2-2 | few | TRBD2 | TRBV3-1 | TGTGCCAGCAGCCATCGACTAGCGGGGGCCGGGGAGCTGTTTTTT | CASSHRLAGAGELFF
TRBJ1-4 | - | TRBD1 | TRBV6-1 | TGTGCCAGCAGATCCGACAGGGGGCCGATTGAGGACGAAAAACTGTTTTTT | CASRSDRGPIEDEKLFF
TRBJ2-3 | - | - | TRBV3-1 | TGTGCCAGCAGCCAAGTAACCACACCTCCCACAGATACGCAGTATTTT | CASSQVTTPPTDTQYF
TRBJ1-2 | few | - | TRBV6-5 | TGTGCCAGCAGTTCCATAAGACTAGCTAACTATGGCTACACCTTC | CASSSIRLANYGYTF
TRBJ2-1 | - | - | TRBV15 | TGTGCCACCAGCAAAATACAGGGTTGGGAGCAGTTCTTC | CATSKIQGWEQFF
TRBJ2-7 | - | TRBD2 | TRBV12-3/TRBV12-4 | TGTGCCAGCAGTTTTTGGGACTACGACGAGCAGTACTTC | CASSFWDYDEQYF
TRBJ2-7 | - | - | TRBV5-1 | TGCGCCAGCAGCCCGGACAATTCCTACGAGCAGTACTTC | CASSPDNSYEQYF
TRBJ2-3 | - | - | TRBV29-1 | TGCAGCGTTGGAGGGGTTTTAGATACGCAGTATTTT | CSVGGVLDTQYF
TRBJ2-2 | - | TRBD1 | TRBV5-1 | TGCGCCAGCAGCCGAATTCCAGGCAGGGGGAGCGGGGAGCTGTTTTTT | CASSRIPGRGSGELFF
TRBJ2-5 | few | - | TRBV6-1 | TGTGCCAGCTCTCGGGCTGGACAGATCCAAGAGACCCAGTACTTC | CASSRAGQIQETQYF
TRBJ1-1 | - | TRBD1 | TRBV29-1 | TGCAGCGTTGAAGTAGGAGGACAGGACTCGGAAGCTTTCTTT | CSVEVGGQDSEAFF
TRBJ2-1 | few | - | TRBV4-3 | TGCGCCAGCAGCCAGCCGGGACTTCCCTACAATGAGCAGTTCTTC | CASSQPGLPYNEQFF
TRBJ1-2 | - | TRBD1 | TRBV5-1 | TGCGCCAGCACCAAAGGCGGGACAGGGAACGGCATCGATGGCTACACCTTC | CASTKGGTGNGIDGYTF
TRBJ1-5 | few | - | TRBV20-1 | TGCAGTGCTAGAGGCCGACCGGGGACTTATCAGCCCCAGCATTTT | CSARGRPGTYQPQHF
TRBJ2-5 | few | - | TRBV14 | TGTGCCAGCAGCCAAGATGAGGGGGGACCTGGGGACCAGTACTTC | CASSQDEGGPGDQYF
TRBJ1-6 | - | - | TRBV9 | TGTGCCAGCAGCCCCCGGGGCAGGGATGGGTCACCCCTCCACTTT | CASSPRGRDGSPLHF
TRBJ2-3 | - | - | TRBV5-1 | TGCGCCAGCAGCCACGGGTTCGGGGGGCCCGCAAAGGAGACGCAGTATTTT | CASSHGFGGPAKETQYF
TRBJ2-3 | few | TRBD2 | TRBV20-1 | TGCAGTGCCTTCTTCCTAGCGGGCAACACAGATACGCAGTATTTT | CSAFFLAGNTDTQYF
TRBJ2-1 | - | TRBD2 | TRBV7-2 | TGTGCCAGCAGCGAGCGGGGGGGAGATTACAATGAGCAGTTCTTC | CASSERGGDYNEQFF
TRBJ1-2 | few | TRBD1 | TRBV10-3 | TGTGCCATCAGTGAGGACAGGGAGGGCTACACCTTC | CAISEDREGYTF
TRBJ2-3 | few | - | TRBV27 | TGTGCCAGCAGTTTATCGGTAGCCCCATTAAATACGCAGTATTTT | CASSLSVAPLNTQYF
TRBJ1-1 | few | - | TRBV6-5 | TGTGCCAGCAGTTACGGGGGGTCCCAGAACACTGAAGCTTTCTTT | CASSYGGSQNTEAFF
TRBJ2-7 | few | - | TRBV7-2 | TGTGCCAGCAGGTTTAACTCCGCCCGGGTGGACTACGAGCAGTACTTC | CASRFNSARVDYEQYF
TRBJ1-2 | few | - | TRBV5-4 | TGTGCCAGCAGCTTAGGGGAGGGCAATTACTATGGCTACACCTTC | CASSLGEGNYYGYTF
TRBJ1-1 | - | TRBD1 | TRBV5-6 | TGTGCCAGCAGCCGTTGGGACAGACTGAACACTGAAGCTTTCTTT | CASSRWDRLNTEAFF
TRBJ1-1 | few | - | TRBV6-5 | TGTGCCAGCAGATCGAGTTGGTCTGAAGCTTTCTTT | CASRSSWSEAFF
TRBJ2-2 | many | - | TRBV10-3 | TGTGCCATCAGTGCCGGGACGACTTACACCGGGGAGCTGTTTTTT | CAISAGTTYTGELFF
TRBJ2-5 | few | - | TRBV7-2 | TGTGCCAGCAGCTTTGGTGGGGCGCGAGGGCAAGAGACCCAGTACTTC | CASSFGGARGQETQYF
TRBJ1-5 | - | - | TRBV7-2 | TGTGCCAGCAGCCCAGAGATGGGGAGCAATCAGCCCCAGCATTTT | CASSPEMGSNQPQHF
TRBJ2-3 | - | TRBD2 | TRBV12-3/TRBV12-4 | TGTGCCAGCAGTGGAGGGACTAGCGGGGGGGCAGATACGCAGTATTTT | CASSGGTSGGADTQYF
TRBJ2-2 | - | - | TRBV5-6 | TGTGCCAGCAGCTTGGTTCAGTTGAACACCGGGGAGCTGTTTTTT | CASSLVQLNTGELFF
TRBJ1-2 | few | - | TRBV11-2 | TGTGCCAGCAGCTTAGAAACCCAATATGGCTACACCTTC | CASSLETQYGYTF
TRBJ2-3 | few | TRBD2 | TRBV6-2/TRBV6-3 | TGTGCCAGCAGTTACCGACGAGGCAAGAAAAGCGGGGGCCGAACAGATACGCAGTATTTT | CASSYRRGKKSGGRTDTQYF
TRBJ2-5 | - | TRBD2 | TRBV5-1 | TGCGCCAGCAGCTTGGCCCTAGCGGGGCTACAAGAGACCCAGTACTTC | CASSLALAGLQETQYF
TRBJ2-7 | - | TRBD2 | TRBV4-1 | TGCGCCAGCAGCCAAGTTCAAGCGGGGAGCTACGAGCAGTACTTC | CASSQVQAGSYEQYF
TRBJ1-1 | few | - | TRBV6-5 | TGTGCCAGCAGTGACTTGGCGGATAAAGCTTTCTTT | CASSDLADKAFF
TRBJ2-7 | few | - | TRBV7-9 | TGTGCCAGCAGCGAAGGTGGCCCGTACTACGAGCAGTACTTC | CASSEGGPYYEQYF
TRBJ2-1 | - | TRBD1 | TRBV24-1 | TGTGCCACCAGTGATTATGGGACAGGGCAGTTCTTC | CATSDYGTGQFF
TRBJ1-5 | few | - | TRBV7-9 | TGTGCCAGCAGCTTAATACGACTGGGATTCAATCAGCCCCAGCATTTT | CASSLIRLGFNQPQHF
TRBJ1-6 | few | - | TRBV10-3 | TGTGCCATCAGTGAAATGGGACGAAATTCACCCCTCCACTTT | CAISEMGRNSPLHF
TRBJ2-1 | - | TRBD2 | TRBV29-1 | TGCAGCGTTGAGAGGCGCGGGGGGAATGAGCAGTTCTTC | CSVERRGGNEQFF
TRBJ2-3 | few | TRBD2 | TRBV9 | TGTGCCAGCAGCGTAGAACCTAGCGGGGGTGGTACGCAGTATTTT | CASSVEPSGGGTQYF
TRBJ2-3 | few | TRBD2 | TRBV10-3 | TGTGCCATCAGTGATGGCGGGGGGGCAGATACGCAGTATTTT | CAISDGGGADTQYF
TRBJ2-3 | - | - | TRBV12-3/TRBV12-4 | TGTGCCAGCAGTCTGCTGGGCAGGCATACGCAGTATTTT | CASSLLGRHTQYF
TRBJ2-7 | - | TRBD2 | TRBV7-9 | TGTGCCAGCAGCCCGGGGGGAGTCCGTTGGCTCTACGAGCAGTACTTC | CASSPGGVRWLYEQYF
TRBJ1-2 | once | - | TRBV19 | TGTGCCAGTTATATATCAGGGCCTGGCTACACCTTC | CASYISGPGYTF
TRBJ2-5 | many | TRBD1 | TRBV20-1 | TGCAGTGCTAGGGACAGGGGGCAAGAGACCCAGTACTTC | CSARDRGQETQYF
TRBJ1-2 | few | - | TRBV7-2 | TGTGCCAGCAGCCCCAGGCAGACCAACTATGGCTACACCTTC | CASSPRQTNYGYTF
TRBJ2-3 | - | TRBD2 | TRBV4-2 | TGTGCCAGCAGCCAAGTCCGAAGCGGGGGGGCAGAAGATACGCAGTATTTT | CASSQVRSGGAEDTQYF
TRBJ2-2 | - | - | TRBV5-1 | TGCGCCAGCAGCTTCACAGGGCCCCTCGCCGGGGAGCTGTTTTTT | CASSFTGPLAGELFF